The 10 T cell receptor beta chains listed next were all sequenced from one sample in a study of tumor-infiltrating lymphocytes in primary liver carcinoma. Total RNA amounting to 500 ng was the source from which TCR beta cDNA was made with a constant-region primer. Slightly modified ARM-PCR with three nested multiplex PCR rounds yielded TCR beta libraries. Each of the first two PCR rounds ran roughly 9 cycles with TRBV1-TRBV30 forward and C-beta reverse primers. In TCRdb, the multiplex PCR reads were re-called with MiXCR into one record per CDR3 protein. The sample lists about 74,000 distinct CDR3 sequences; approximately 70% were seen once. Co-extracting RNA and DNA was done with 20-30 mg of unsorted bulk tissue as input. Sequenced: liver tumor tissue from sampling region 4. Regarding subset: tumor region T4, right-lateral pole. These receptors all come from a man in his forties with primary liver carcinoma and hepatitis B virus infection.

This clonotype was seen once. The conserved closing phenylalanine or tryptophan is absent in this CDR3, likely reflecting a read error. The V gene is TRBV5-5, the J gene TRBJ2-7; TRBD1 aligns across 9 bases. This CDR3 region has 16 residues. From germline, CDR1 is SGHKS and CDR2 YYEKEE (reference sequence). The CDR3 spells CASSLVTGGFNYKQYI. For the CDR3, the DNA is TGTGCCAGCAGCTTGGTTACAGGGGGCTTCAACTACAAGCAGTACATC.

Concerning this clonotype: Since no conserved phenylalanine or tryptophan closes the CDR3, a read error is the likely cause. This sequence joins TRBV6-5 and TRBJ2-1; the D gene is possibly TRBD2 (6 bases). The V end lost 0 bases, the J end lost 0 bases, and 12 bases lay between the germline ends. The CDR3 contains 17 residues. Per the germline V gene, CDR1 is MNHEY and CDR2 is SVGAGI. Here the CDR3 reads CASSYSQGGGSYNEQFL. CDR3 DNA: TGTGCCAGCAGTTACTCGCAGGGAGGCGGCTCCTACAATGAGCAGTTCTTA.

Points on this clonotype: This may come from a read error, since a much larger clone is one base off. The CDR3 loop reads CANSDEGWDKGFF. CDR3 DNA sequence: TGTGCCAACAGTGACGAAGGTTGGGATAAGGGGTTTTTT. This rearrangement joins TRBV2 to TRBJ1-4; D remains unclear. Per germline, CDR1 SNHLY and CDR2 FYNNEI. The CDR3 runs 13 residues. The whole variable domain, filled in from reference TRBV2 and TRBJ1-4, reads EPEVTQTPSHQVTQMGQEVILRCVPISNHLYFYWYRQILGQKVEFLVSFYNNEISEKSEIFDDQFSVERPDGSNFTLKIRSTKLEDSAMYFCANSDEGWDKGFFGSGTQLSVL.

This clonotype has at least ten counts. The chain couples TRBV10-3 to TRBJ2-5; D gene uncertain. The CDR3 sequence is 15 residues long. Looked up from germline, CDR1 is ENHRY and CDR2 is SYGVKD. Trimming removed 0 bases at V and 5 bases at J, with 13 bases between. The CDR3: CAISESTTLGETQYF. The DNA for the CDR3 is TGTGCCATCAGTGAGTCGACCACACTGGGGGAGACCCAGTACTTC.

This clonotype was observed many times. V usage is TRBV30 and J usage is TRBJ2-3, with D possibly TRBD1 on 6 matching bases. The V gene's germline CDR1 is GTSNPN and CDR2 SVGIG (reference sequence). The CDR3 totals 14 residues. V dropped 2 bases and J dropped 1 base, with 10 bases sitting between them. CDR3 DNA sequence: TGTGCCTGGAGTAAGGCAGGGGGCACAGATACGCAGTATTTT. This codes for CAWSKAGGTDTQYF.

The sample holds a few counts of this clonotype. A much larger clone differs from this one at a single base, so this may be a read error. The chain is built from TRBV12-5 and TRBJ2-1; D ambiguous. This CDR3 is built from 12 residues. The V end was cut by 0 bases, the J end by 9 bases, with 6 bases between. From germline, CDR1 is LGHNT and CDR2 FRNRAP. CDR3 sequence reads: CASGLVICEQFF. DNA for the CDR3: TGTGCTAGTGGTTTGGTAATCTGTGAGCAGTTCTTC. Full variable domain (remainder filled in from reference TRBV12-5 and TRBJ2-1): DARVTQTPRHKVTEMGQEVTMRCQPILGHNTVFWYRQTMMQGLELLAYFRNRAPLDDSGMPKDRFSAEMPDATLATLKIQPSEPRDSAVYFCASGLVICEQFFGPGTRLTVL.

This clonotype was observed a few times. The chain carries TRBV19 and TRBJ2-7; possible D gene TRBD2, 5 bases. The CDR3 runs to 15 residues. Germline V lookup: CDR1 LNHDA, CDR2 SQIVND (reference sequence). V was cut by 1 base and J by 0 bases, with 10 bases left in between. Here the CDR3 reads CASSIGDYLSYEQYF. The CDR3 region has the DNA TGTGCCAGTAGTATAGGCGACTATCTCTCCTACGAGCAGTACTTC.

In this sample, this clonotype turned up once. This may arise from a read error, as a much more abundant clone is one base away. The V and J genes are TRBV30 and TRBJ2-2; D perhaps matches TRBD2 (5 bases). Trimming removed 2 bases at V and 5 bases at J, with 9 bases between. Per germline, CDR1 GTSNPN and CDR2 SVGIG (reference sequence). The CDR3 totals 13 residues. The CDR3 is CAWSIQRTGELFF. The CDR3 DNA sequence: TGTGCCTGGAGTATACAGCGGACCGGGGAGCTGTTTTTT.

This clonotype was counted many times. Being one base from a much bigger clone, this may be a read error. This chain connects TRBV10-2 to TRBJ2-1, with TRBD2 matching 7 bases. The CDR3 has 14 amino acids. Germline CDR1 WSHSY, CDR2 SAAADI. The CDR3 DNA reads TGCGCCAGCAGTGGAACTAGCGACTACAATGAGCGGTTCTTC. Translation gives CASSGTSDYNERFF.

This clonotype was counted many times. V is TRBV28 and J is TRBJ1-1; TRBD1 matches 8 bases. Germline trimming cut 5 bases from V and 2 bases from J; bases unmatched to any gene: 7. The CDR3 sequence is 15 residues long. Germline V CDR1 and CDR2: MDHEN, SYDVKM. The CDR3 reads CASSPHGQGNTEAFF. In DNA, the CDR3 is TGTGCCAGCAGTCCCCACGGACAGGGTAACACTGAAGCTTTCTTT. The complete variable domain, with remaining parts taken from reference TRBV28 and TRBJ1-1, reads DVKVTQSSRYLVKRTGEKVFLECVQDMDHENMFWYRQDPGLGLRLIYFSYDVKMKEKGDIPEGYSVSREKKERFSLILESASTNQTSMYLCASSPHGQGNTEAFFGQGTRLTVV.